This T cell receptor (beta chain) was found in a study of lymphopenia after photon versus proton radiotherapy (dated by TCRdb to 2018 to 2020). For the study in its entirety: The study compared the immunological effects of photon versus proton radiation therapy in patients with gastrointestinal tumors who developed high-grade lymphopenia. The study was designed to characterize how the impact on the immune system differs between the two radiation modalities. A cohort of about 22 patients with gastrointestinal tumors who received either photon or proton therapy and subsequently developed lymphopenia was included. What the study reported, not specific to this receptor: Across the cohort, a larger post-nadir drop in TCR diversity was inversely correlated with overall survival time among patients who died. Proton-treated patients stayed relatively stable during treatment, while photon-treated patients lost naive T cells and TCR diversity and gained effector/memory populations. After the lymphocyte count nadir, photon-treated repertoires showed oligoclonal expansion, especially of CD8+ Temra cells, which drove the drop in diversity. The survival association was examined only in patients who died, and the authors described better survival with proton therapy as a possibility, not as a demonstrated result.

About this clone: Its antigen target is currently unknown. Base qualities are missing; no much larger clone stands one base away.

Library preparation was by the immunoSEQ multiplex PCR assay. Deep sequencing of rearranged TCR beta loci, alongside multiparametric flow cytometry, was used to profile T cell repertoires. TCRdb limited this immuneACCESS table to in-frame rearrangements with V and J called. A share of clones is missing; checked studies link under half to unresolved V genes, and the rest is unexplained. The sample table shows 30,000 or so clones, and approximately 87% are seen once. The ten largest clones represent roughly 48% of the sample. From cysteine to phenylalanine, the CDR3 is 16 amino acids long. Only CDR3 DNA is held: 48 bases, read in frame from base 1. The germline V gene (reference sequence) supplies CDR1 SGHKS and CDR2 YYEKEE. V sheds 2 bases and J sheds 7 bases, leaving 21 bases between their ends.

Sequencing was performed on peripheral blood, taken from a patient treated with proton-based radiotherapy. This sequence uses TRBV5-5 and TRBJ1-1; TRBD1 is perhaps the D gene, given 6 matching bases. The clonotype was recovered from a woman aged 60-70 years with cholangiocarcinoma. Some clones in this sample may be carry-over from other donors' samples. The CDR3 corresponds to CASSFERQEGRGEAFF. The nucleotide sequence is TGTGCCAGCAGCTTCGAGAGACAGGAGGGTCGCGGTGAAGCTTTCTTT. With the rest looked up from the reference TRBV5-5 and TRBJ1-1 genes rather than sequenced, the full variable domain is DAGVTQSPTHLIKTRGQQVTLRCSPISGHKSVSWYQQVLGQGPQFIFQYYEKEERGRGNFPDRFSARQFPNYSSELNVNALLLGDSALYLCASSFERQEGRGEAFFGQGTRLTVV.